Here is one T cell receptor (beta chain) with its context. This entry belongs to a study of memory CD4+ T cells and cytomegalovirus serostatus. About the study: Healthy Belgian adult donors included 9 or 10 CMV-positive and more than 20 CMV-negative people.

Repertoires were generated with immunoSEQ multiplex PCR, while TCRdb's copy carries only in-frame clones and drops some. The sample yields over 40,000 clones, under 90% seen once. The sort gate was single viable CD3+CD4+CD8-CD45RO+ cells for memory CD4+ T cells. The CDR3 is 15 residues long. V was pared by 1 base and J by 8 bases, with 8 bases of the junction left unmatched. The germline CDR1 and CDR2 sequences are SGHNT and YYREEE (reference sequence). Material: memory CD4+ T cells from blood. This receptor was taken from an adult in good health and CMV-seronegative. The rearrangement uses TRBV5-4 and TRBJ1-4; 7 bases are a match to TRBD1. CDR3 region: CASSLKGAGSEKLFF. The CDR3 DNA reads TGTGCCAGCAGCTTGAAGGGGGCAGGAAGCGAAAAACTGTTTTTT.